This TCR beta chain was identified in a study of early T cells in non-severe SARS-CoV-2 infection. Turning to the study itself: Alpha and beta chains were unpaired, from unsorted whole-blood bulk RNA.

The ends lost 7 bases at V and 2 bases at J; junction bases unmatched: 6. Germline V CDR1 and CDR2: LNHDA, SQIVND (reference sequence). The CDR3 extends over 14 amino acids. Individual cDNA molecules carried attached unique molecular identifiers. Each CDR3 protein gets one entry after TCRdb re-called the 5' RACE reads with MiXCR. Among under 60,000 distinct CDR3 sequences listed, less than 11% were seen once. This clonotype has a handful of counts. The TCR originated in an adult who was a healthcare worker with PCR-confirmed SARS-CoV-2 infection or an uninfected control (not recorded which). The sequenced sample consisted of whole blood. This sequence joins TRBV19 and TRBJ1-2; 8 nucleotides match TRBD1. The CDR3 DNA sequence: TGTGCCAGTAAGGACAGGGCGGAGAACTATGGCTACACCTTC. Amino acids: CASKDRAENYGYTF.